The clone carrying this T cell receptor (beta chain) occurred a few times. The sample holds other DNA sequences that translate to the same CDR3. The data were taken from a study of technical replicates of blood from several donors. The method was immunoSEQ multiplex PCR; TCRdb's version includes in-frame clones alone and lacks a portion of them. The sample consists of more than 90,000 clones, nearly 96% of them appearing once. Germline V gene lookup returns CDR1 SGHAT and CDR2 FQDESV (reference sequence). V was cut by 1 base and J by 3 bases, with 6 bases left in between. CDR3 length equals 13 residues.

Sequenced: T cells isolated from PBMCs. The chain carries TRBV11-1 and TRBJ1-1, with TRBD1 as a possible D gene (6 bases). The clonotype comes from a human donor in good health. The CDR3: CASSLDRDTEAFF. The CDR3 DNA reads TGTGCCAGCAGCTTAGACAGGGACACTGAAGCTTTCTTT.